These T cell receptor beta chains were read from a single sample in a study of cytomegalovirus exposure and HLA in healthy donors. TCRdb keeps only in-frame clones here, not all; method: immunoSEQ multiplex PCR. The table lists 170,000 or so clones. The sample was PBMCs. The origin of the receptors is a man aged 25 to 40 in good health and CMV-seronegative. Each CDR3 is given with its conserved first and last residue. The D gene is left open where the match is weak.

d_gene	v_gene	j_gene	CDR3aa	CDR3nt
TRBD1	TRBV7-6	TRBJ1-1	CASSATGRNTEAFF	TGTGCCAGCAGCGCGACAGGGAGGAACACTGAAGCTTTCTTT
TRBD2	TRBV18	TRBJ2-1	CASSPNTGTSGRSYNEQFF	TGTGCCAGCTCACCCAACACCGGGACTAGCGGGAGATCCTACAATGAGCAGTTCTTC
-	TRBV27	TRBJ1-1	CASRPSGGFTEAFF	TGTGCCAGCAGACCGAGCGGAGGGTTCACTGAAGCTTTCTTT
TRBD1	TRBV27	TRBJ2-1	CASSLSIGQGDEQFF	TGTGCCAGCAGTTTATCGATTGGACAGGGGGATGAGCAGTTCTTC
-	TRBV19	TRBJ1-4	CASTRGTNEKLFF	TGTGCCAGTACAAGGGGGACTAATGAAAAACTGTTTTTT
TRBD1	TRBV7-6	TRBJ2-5	CASSLGGQTQETQYF	TGTGCCAGCAGCTTAGGGGGACAGACCCAAGAGACCCAGTACTTC
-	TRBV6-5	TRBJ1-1	CASSSRVQTEAFF	TGTGCCAGCAGTTCCAGGGTGCAGACTGAAGCTTTCTTT
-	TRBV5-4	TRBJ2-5	CASSLDREETQYF	TGTGCCAGCAGCCTGGACAGAGAAGAGACCCAGTACTTC
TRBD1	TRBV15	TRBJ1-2	CATSVDRAYYGYTF	TGTGCCACCAGCGTTGACAGGGCGTACTATGGCTACACCTTC
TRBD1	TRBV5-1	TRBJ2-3	CASSLAVGQGTDTQYF	TGCGCCAGCAGCTTGGCCGTCGGACAGGGCACAGATACGCAGTATTTT